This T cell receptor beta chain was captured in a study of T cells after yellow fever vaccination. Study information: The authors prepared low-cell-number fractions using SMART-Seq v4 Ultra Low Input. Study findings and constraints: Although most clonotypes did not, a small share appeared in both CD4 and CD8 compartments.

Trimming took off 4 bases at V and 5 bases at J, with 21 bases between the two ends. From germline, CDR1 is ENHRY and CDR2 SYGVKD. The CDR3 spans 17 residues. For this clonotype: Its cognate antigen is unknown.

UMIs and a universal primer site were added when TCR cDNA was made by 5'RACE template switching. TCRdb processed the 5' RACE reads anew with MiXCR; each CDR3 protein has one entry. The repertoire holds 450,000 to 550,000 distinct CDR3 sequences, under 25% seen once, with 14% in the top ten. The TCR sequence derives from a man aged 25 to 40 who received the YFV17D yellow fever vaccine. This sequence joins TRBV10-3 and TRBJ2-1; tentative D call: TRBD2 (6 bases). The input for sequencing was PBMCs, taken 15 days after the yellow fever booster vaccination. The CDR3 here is CAISALLVAGTHNEQFF. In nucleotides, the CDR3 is TGTGCCATCAGTGCCTTGTTAGTGGCCGGGACTCACAATGAGCAGTTCTTC.